This TCR beta chain was identified during a study of response to subunit inactivated influenza vaccine. Whole-study findings and limits: The authors put forward the suggestion that each seasonal influenza vaccination may bring in only a limited number of new T cells.

TCRdb reprocessed the RT-PCR reads via MiXCR and lists one record per CDR3 protein. The sample lists more than 700,000 distinct CDR3 sequences, 20% to 25% seen once, with 10% in the top ten. Points on this clonotype: What it binds is not known.

Trimming cost V 1 base and J 3 bases; bases outside gene matches: 4. Per germline, CDR1 SQVTM and CDR2 ANQGSEA. The CDR3 length is 15 residues. The TCR comes from a man in his fifties who received an inactivated influenza vaccine. The rearrangement joins TRBV29-1 to TRBJ2-7; 12 positions match TRBD1. The material was PBMCs from blood, obtained 4 to 6 days after vaccination. CDR3 nucleotide sequence: TGCAGCGTTGAAGGGGACAGGGGGCCCATCTACGAGCAGTACTTC. Translation gives CSVEGDRGPIYEQYF.